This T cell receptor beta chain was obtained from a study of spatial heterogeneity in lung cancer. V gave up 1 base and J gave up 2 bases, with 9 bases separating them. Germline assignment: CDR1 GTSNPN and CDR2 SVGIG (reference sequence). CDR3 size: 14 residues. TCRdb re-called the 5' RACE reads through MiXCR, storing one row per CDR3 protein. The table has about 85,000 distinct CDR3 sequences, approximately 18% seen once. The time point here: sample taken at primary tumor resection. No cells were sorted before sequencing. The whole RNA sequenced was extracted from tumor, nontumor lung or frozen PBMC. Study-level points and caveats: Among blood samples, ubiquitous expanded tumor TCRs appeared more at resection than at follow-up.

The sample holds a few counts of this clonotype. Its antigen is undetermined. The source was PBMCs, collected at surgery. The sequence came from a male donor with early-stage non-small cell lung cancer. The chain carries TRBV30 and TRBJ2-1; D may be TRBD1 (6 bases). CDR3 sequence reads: CAWSGTATYNEQFF. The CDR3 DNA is TGTGCCTGGAGTGGGACAGCCACCTACAATGAGCAGTTCTTC.